The 11 T cell receptor beta chains given below trace back to one sample, sequenced in a study of blood T cells in healthy people across ages. A sample-barcoded 5' primer and a J-beta primer mix were used in a second PCR of roughly 6 to 11 cycles. TCRdb re-called the 5' RACE reads with MiXCR, one entry per CDR3 protein. The sample comprises approximately 830,000 distinct CDR3 sequences, around 62% of which are singletons, and 28% rests with the top ten. The specimen was blood. All receptors derive from a man aged 30 to 39 in good health.

The V call is TRBV7-2, the J call TRBJ1-2; TRBD1 aligns across 8 bases. This CDR3 is 14 amino acids long. Germline V gene sequence: CDR1 SGHTA, CDR2 FQGNSA. With V trimmed by 3 bases and J by 9 bases, 9 bases remained unmatched. The CDR3 DNA reads as TGTGCCAGCAGCTTGGACAGGGAGATCCGTAGCTACACCTTC. It translates to CASSLDREIRSYTF.

About this clonotype itself: This may arise from a read error, as a much more abundant clone is one base away. This chain joins TRBV4-1 and TRBJ1-2, with unresolved D. The CDR3 runs to 12 residues. Germline V gives CDR1 MGHRA, CDR2 YSYEKL. The CDR3 here is CASSQDGDGYNF. CDR3 coding DNA: TGCGCCAGCAGCCAAGACGGCGACGGCTACAACTTC.

In its sample, this clonotype was seen once. The chain links TRBV3-1 to TRBJ2-1, with 7 bases that match TRBD2. The germline V gene encodes CDR1 LGHDT and CDR2 YNNKEL (reference sequence). Germline trimming cut 0 bases from V and 2 bases from J; bases unmatched to any gene: 13. The CDR3 contains 19 residues. The CDR3 protein is CASSQDLGRGSKTYNEQFF. Written as DNA, the CDR3 is TGTGCCAGCAGCCAAGATTTGGGGAGGGGATCAAAAACCTACAATGAGCAGTTCTTC.

This sequence joins TRBV6-2 or TRBV6-3 and TRBJ2-1; no firm D call. This CDR3 comprises 14 residues. V lost 2 bases and J lost 6, with 11 bases in between. The germline CDR1 and CDR2 sequences are MNHEY and SVGEGT. The CDR3 DNA reads as TGTGCCAGCAGTTACCACGCTGTCTGCAATGAGCAGTTCTTC. Translated, it gives CASSYHAVCNEQFF.

V gene TRBV5-1 combines with J gene TRBJ1-2; no clear D gene. The CDR3 is 14 amino acids. Germline V gene sequence: CDR1 SGHRS, CDR2 YFSETQ. V was cut by 3 bases and J by 2 bases, with 11 bases left in between. CDR3 residues: CASSSTGTNYGYTF. CDR3 DNA sequence: TGCGCCAGCAGCTCAACTGGCACGAACTATGGCTACACCTTC.

V and J are TRBV7-7 and TRBJ2-3; D not resolved. The germline CDR1 and CDR2 sequences are SSHAT and FNYEAQ (reference sequence). This CDR3 contains 13 residues. V was cut by 1 base and J by 9 bases, with 11 bases left in between. CDR3 loop: CASSLDGATTQYF. CDR3 DNA: TGTGCCAGCAGCTTAGATGGAGCCACCACGCAGTATTTT.

V and J are TRBV9 and TRBJ2-5; D is undetermined. CDR1 SGDLS and CDR2 YYNGEE come from the germline V gene. The CDR3 has 15 residues. Trimming cost V 0 bases and J 11 bases, with 20 bases left between them. In nucleotides, the CDR3 is TGTGCCAGCAGCGTAGGAAGTCAGCCCACAGATACGCAGTACTTC. Translated: CASSVGSQPTDTQYF.

This sequence joins TRBV7-2 and TRBJ2-7; 8 positions agree with TRBD1. The J segment lost 2 bases and the V segment lost 1 base, leaving 7 bases of the junction unmatched. Germline V lookup: CDR1 SGHTA, CDR2 FQGNSA. The CDR3 runs to 16 residues. CDR3 sequence (DNA): TGTGCCAGCAGCTTAGAGTTCCGGGACAGGCCCTACGAGCAGTACTTC. Translating it yields CASSLEFRDRPYEQYF.

Only one count was recorded for this clonotype. Possible read error: a much larger clone is one base away. This chain links TRBV4-2 with TRBJ1-2; 7 bases line up with TRBD1. J lost 3 bases, V lost 5 bases, and 6 bases had no gene match. The CDR3 is 14 residues long. Germline V CDR1 and CDR2: LGHNA, YNFKEQ. DNA for the CDR3: TGTGCCAGCAGCTGGCAGGGGGGGGACTATGGCTACACCTTC. Amino acids: CASSWQGGDYGYTF.

The gene calls are TRBV4-2 and TRBJ2-7; D perhaps matches TRBD1 (7 bases). The CDR3 sequence is 13 residues long. V lost 6 bases, J lost 5 bases, and 14 bases lay in between. The germline CDR1 and CDR2 sequences are LGHNA and YNFKEQ. Written as DNA, the CDR3 is TGTGCCAGCAGGCTTCAGGGGGGCGACGAGCAGTACTTC. Residues: CASRLQGGDEQYF.

This sequence joins TRBV28 and TRBJ1-2; no reliable D call. V was cut by 6 bases and J by 8 bases, with 7 bases left in between. Germline V gene sequence: CDR1 MDHEN, CDR2 SYDVKM. This CDR3 has 10 residues. In nucleotides, the CDR3 is TGTGCCAGCAGGCTCCGCGGCTACACCTTC. Translated, it gives CASRLRGYTF.